The 15 T cell receptor beta chains below were found in one sample sequenced in a study of blood T cell repertoires in COVID-19. Only in-frame clones appear in the TCRdb table, and some are missing; sequencing was by immunoSEQ multiplex PCR. The sample yields fewer than 300,000 clones, less than 90% seen once. What was sequenced was peripheral blood. These receptors all stem from a man in his 60s who had recovered from COVID-19.

The chain has TRBV7-6 and TRBJ1-3; no clear D. Trimming took off 0 bases at V and 2 bases at J, with 11 bases between the two ends. This CDR3 spans 16 amino acids. Germline CDR1 SGHVS, CDR2 FNYEAQ. DNA of the CDR3: TGTGCCAGCAGCTTAGCACCTCCGGGGACTGGAAACACCATATATTTT. This gives the protein CASSLAPPGTGNTIYF. The entire variable domain, with the rest obtained from reference TRBV7-6 and TRBJ1-3, is as follows: GAGVSQSPRYKVTKRGQDVALRCDPISGHVSLYWYRQALGQGPEFLTYFNYEAQQDKSGLPNDRFSAERPEGSISTLTIQRTEQRDSAMYRCASSLAPPGTGNTIYFGEGSWLTVV.

The chain uses TRBV12-3 or TRBV12-4 and TRBJ2-1; D call uncertain. V shed 6 bases and J shed 7 bases, with 10 bases lying between them. This CDR3 contains 12 residues. This CDR3 reads CASSSTLNEQFF. CDR3 nucleotide sequence: TGTGCCAGCAGCTCAACCCTAAATGAGCAGTTCTTC.

The chain carries TRBV2 and TRBJ2-5, with 8 nucleotides matching TRBD2. The CDR3 totals 16 residues. Germline V gives CDR1 SNHLY, CDR2 FYNNEI. V lost 5 bases to trimming and J lost 5 bases; unmatched junction nucleotides: 13. The CDR3 is CASSLLPRGGSETQYF. DNA of the CDR3: TGTGCCAGCAGTTTACTGCCCCGGGGGGGATCGGAGACCCAGTACTTC.

V usage is TRBV5-1 and J usage is TRBJ2-5; 7 nucleotides line up with TRBD1. Germline-derived CDR1 and CDR2 are SGHRS and YFSETQ. CDR3 length equals 16 residues. Trimming at V came to 1 base and at J to 2 bases, leaving 8 bases not matched to a gene. The DNA for the CDR3 is TGCGCCAGCAGCTTGACAGGGGCCCTGGGGCAAGAGACCCAGTACTTC. This sequence encodes CASSLTGALGQETQYF.

This clone was observed a single time. The rearrangement joins TRBV5-6 to TRBJ2-4; possible D gene TRBD2, 5 bases. Germline loops: CDR1 SGHDT, CDR2 YYEEEE. The CDR3 has 16 residues. The germline V and J ends were trimmed by 0 bases and 7 bases, with 17 bases remaining between them. CDR3 loop: CASSLGASSYTNIQYF. The CDR3, as DNA: TGTGCCAGCAGCTTGGGTGCTAGCTCGTATACTAACATTCAGTACTTC.

This chain uses TRBV11-2 with TRBJ2-1; D might be TRBD1 (6 bases). The V end was cut by 5 bases, the J end by 0 bases, with 11 bases between. The CDR3 extends over 15 amino acids. Germline assignment: CDR1 SGHAT and CDR2 FQNNGV. The CDR3 protein is CASSPGVSSYNEQFF. The CDR3 region has the DNA TGTGCCAGCAGCCCAGGGGTAAGCTCCTACAATGAGCAGTTCTTC.

V gene TRBV5-1 combines with J gene TRBJ1-5, with D maybe TRBD1 (6 bases). The V and J ends lost 0 bases and 6 bases respectively, with 10 bases between them. Germline V lookup: CDR1 SGHRS, CDR2 YFSETQ. The CDR3 is 14 residues long. CDR3 DNA sequence: TGCGCCAGCAGCTTGGTAGTAGGGGGTCAGCCCCAGCATTTT. Its translation: CASSLVVGGQPQHF.

The gene calls are TRBV4-2 and TRBJ1-2; possibly TRBD1 for D (5 bases). Trimming took 1 base from V and 4 from J, leaving 22 bases between them. This CDR3 spans 18 amino acids. Looked up from germline, CDR1 is LGHNA and CDR2 is YNFKEQ. DNA for the CDR3: TGTGCCAGCAGCCAAGTTGGAGGGACTGAAAGACGGAGCTATGGCTACACCTTC. Translating it yields CASSQVGGTERRSYGYTF.

This chain connects TRBV4-2 to TRBJ2-6; TRBD2 matches 10 bases. CDR3 length: 18 amino acids. With V trimmed by 1 base and J by 3 bases, 6 bases remained unmatched. Per the germline V gene, CDR1 is LGHNA and CDR2 is YNFKEQ. This CDR3 is CASSQGVAGGVGANVLTF. The DNA of the CDR3 is TGTGCCAGCAGCCAAGGGGTAGCGGGGGGAGTTGGGGCCAACGTCCTGACTTTC.

The V gene is TRBV7-9, the J gene TRBJ1-1, with 12 bases lining up with TRBD1. The CDR3 length is 17 residues. J gave up 3 bases and V 5 bases, and 10 bases lay outside the gene matches. Germline V gene sequence: CDR1 SEHNR, CDR2 FQNEAQ (reference sequence). This chain's CDR3 is CASSAGQGARVDTEAFF. CDR3 sequence (DNA): TGTGCCAGCAGCGCGGGACAGGGGGCGCGGGTTGACACTGAAGCTTTCTTT.

This sequence joins TRBV13 and TRBJ2-7, with 7 bases fitting TRBD1. Germline CDR1 reads PRHDT; CDR2 reads FYEKMQ (reference sequence). V gave up 0 bases and J gave up 2 bases; unmatched junction bases: 4. This CDR3 has 15 residues. CDR3 protein: CASSLGGDRPYEQYF. In DNA, the CDR3 is TGTGCCAGCAGCTTAGGCGGGGACAGACCCTACGAGCAGTACTTC.

The rearrangement joins TRBV18 to TRBJ1-1, with 8 bases identical to TRBD1. Germline-derived CDR1 and CDR2 are KGHSH and LQKENI. This CDR3 comprises 19 residues. The ends lost 3 bases at V and 6 bases at J; junction bases unmatched: 21. The CDR3 DNA is TGTGCCAGCTCACCTTACCAGGTTGGGACAGGTAAGAGTTCGGCTGAAGCTTTCTTT. Amino acids: CASSPYQVGTGKSSAEAFF.

The chain has TRBV9 and TRBJ1-5; D gene uncertain. This CDR3 spans 15 amino acids. Germline V gives CDR1 SGDLS, CDR2 YYNGEE. V lost 3 bases, J lost 0 bases, and 10 bases lay in between. CDR3 in amino acids: CASSGGGLSNQPQHF. The CDR3 DNA follows: TGTGCCAGCAGCGGCGGAGGTCTTAGCAATCAGCCCCAGCATTTT.

The chain has TRBV12-3 or TRBV12-4 and TRBJ1-2; D unresolved. V was cut by 4 bases and J by 4 bases, with 10 bases left in between. The CDR3 totals 13 residues. The CDR3 DNA is TGTGCCAGCAGTTCGCGAATGTCCTATGGCTACACCTTC. Protein product: CASSSRMSYGYTF.

This chain joins TRBV7-9 and TRBJ2-5, with D possibly matching TRBD1 (5 bases). CDR1 and CDR2 from the germline V gene are SEHNR and FQNEAQ (reference sequence). Trimming took off 5 bases at V and 7 bases at J, with 23 bases between the two ends. This CDR3 has 16 amino acids. The CDR3 spells CASSPPIAVPQGTQYF. CDR3 bases: TGTGCCAGCAGCCCCCCGATTGCGGTCCCCCAGGGGACCCAGTACTTC. Full variable domain (rest looked up from reference TRBV7-9 and TRBJ2-5): DTGVSQNPRHKITKRGQNVTFRCDPISEHNRLYWYRQTLGQGPEFLTYFQNEAQLEKSRLLSDRFSAERPKGSFSTLEIQRTEQGDSAMYLCASSPPIAVPQGTQYFGPGTRLLVL.